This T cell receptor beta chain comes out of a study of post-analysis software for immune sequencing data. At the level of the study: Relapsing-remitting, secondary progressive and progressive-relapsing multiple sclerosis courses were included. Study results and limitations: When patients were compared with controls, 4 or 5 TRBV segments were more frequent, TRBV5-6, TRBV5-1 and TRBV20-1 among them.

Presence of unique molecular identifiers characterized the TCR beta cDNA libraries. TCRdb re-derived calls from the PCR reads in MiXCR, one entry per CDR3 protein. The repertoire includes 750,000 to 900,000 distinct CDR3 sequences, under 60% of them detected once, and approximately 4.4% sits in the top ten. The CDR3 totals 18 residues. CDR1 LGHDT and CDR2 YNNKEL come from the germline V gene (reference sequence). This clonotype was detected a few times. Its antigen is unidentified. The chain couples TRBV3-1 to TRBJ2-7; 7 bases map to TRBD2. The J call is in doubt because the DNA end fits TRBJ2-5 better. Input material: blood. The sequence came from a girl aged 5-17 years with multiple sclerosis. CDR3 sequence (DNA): TGTGCCAGCAGCCAAGATCGGTTTCGGCTTGCTAGCGGAGAGACCCAGTACTTC. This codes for CASSQDRFRLASGETQYF.